Listed here are 18 T cell receptor beta chains from one sample, sequenced in a study of identical twins. TCRdb re-derived calls from the 5' RACE reads in MiXCR, one entry per CDR3 protein. This sample has around 370,000 distinct CDR3 sequences, with 8.5% to 10% found just once. The sample taken for sequencing was naive T cells sorted from blood. These receptor sequences come from a woman between 45 and 65 years old in good health.

The chain uses TRBV3-1 and TRBJ2-4, with D possibly matching TRBD2 (5 bases). Trimming removed 0 bases at V and 3 bases at J, with 15 bases between. CDR1 is LGHDT and CDR2 is YNNKEL in the germline V gene (reference sequence). The CDR3 is made up of 17 amino acids. The CDR3 bases are TGTGCCAGCAGCCAAGACCGCCCGATAGAGGGCAAAAACATTCAGTACTTC. Its protein is CASSQDRPIEGKNIQYF.

This chain links TRBV20-1 with TRBJ2-3; perhaps TRBD2 as D (5 bases). The CDR3 totals 14 residues. The V and J ends lost 3 bases and 0 bases respectively, with 10 bases between them. Germline V gives CDR1 DFQATT, CDR2 SNEGSKA (reference sequence). In nucleotides, the CDR3 is TGCAGTGCTAGGTGGGAGCTAAGCACAGATACGCAGTATTTT. Translation gives CSARWELSTDTQYF.

This clonotype was observed at least ten times. The chain couples TRBV3-1 to TRBJ1-1; D unclear. Germline loops: CDR1 LGHDT, CDR2 YNNKEL (reference sequence). The length of the CDR3 is 12 residues. Trimming stripped 0 bases from V and 5 bases from J, with 4 bases between. The CDR3 sequence is CASSQDETEAFF. CDR3 coding DNA: TGTGCCAGCAGCCAAGATGAGACTGAAGCTTTCTTT.

V is TRBV4-1 and J is TRBJ2-1; 9 bases align to TRBD2. Trimming cost V 0 bases and J 7 bases; bases outside gene matches: 10. Looked up from germline, CDR1 is MGHRA and CDR2 is YSYEKL. The CDR3 length is 17 residues. CDR3 protein: CASSQETGTSSSNEQFF. The CDR3 DNA follows: TGCGCCAGCAGCCAAGAGACCGGGACTAGCTCGAGTAATGAGCAGTTCTTC.

This clonotype appeared a few times. This chain uses TRBV7-7 with TRBJ2-5, with D possibly being TRBD2 (6 bases). The V gene's germline CDR1 is SSHAT and CDR2 FNYEAQ (reference sequence). The CDR3 consists of 12 residues. This chain's CDR3 is CASGDTLGTQYF. CDR3 nucleotide sequence: TGTGCTAGCGGCGACACTCTAGGGACCCAGTACTTC. The whole variable domain, remainder taken from reference TRBV7-7 and TRBJ2-5, is GAGVSQSPRYKVTKRGQDVTLRCDPISSHATLYWYQQALGQGPEFLTYFNYEAQPDKSGLPSDRFSAERPEGSISTLTIQRTEQRDSAMYRCASGDTLGTQYFGPGTRLLVL.

The chain couples TRBV10-2 to TRBJ1-2; possibly TRBD1 for D (6 bases). This CDR3 region has 17 residues. From germline, CDR1 is WSHSY and CDR2 SAAADI. Trimming shortened V by 7 bases and J by 4 bases, and 25 bases separated the two germline ends. Written as DNA, the CDR3 is TGCGCCAGCACCAACTCCCCCCAGGGGAAGATACGCTATGGCTACACCTTC. This codes for CASTNSPQGKIRYGYTF.

The sample holds a few counts of this clonotype. The chain links TRBV15 to TRBJ2-7; 8 bases are a match to TRBD2. The CDR3 loop spans 14 amino acids. The trim removed 7 bases at V and 5 bases at J, leaving 10 bases unmatched. CDR1 and CDR2 (germline): LNHNV, YYDKDF (reference sequence). Here the CDR3 reads CATISGRGGDEQYF. As DNA, the CDR3 is TGTGCCACCATATCGGGTCGGGGGGGCGACGAGCAGTACTTC.

In its sample, this clonotype was seen a few times. The rearrangement links TRBV19 to TRBJ2-1; 9 nucleotides line up with TRBD2. This CDR3 region has 14 residues. Trimming cost V 5 bases and J 10 bases; bases outside gene matches: 9. Germline CDR1 reads LNHDA; CDR2 reads SQIVND (reference sequence). CDR3 region: CASSSTPGLAEQFF. CDR3 bases: TGTGCCAGTAGTTCCACCCCGGGACTAGCAGAGCAGTTCTTC. Complete variable domain (other parts from reference TRBV19 and TRBJ2-1): DGGITQSPKYLFRKEGQNVTLSCEQNLNHDAMYWYRQDPGQGLRLIYYSQIVNDFQKGDIAEGYSVSREKKESFPLTVTSAQKNPTAFYLCASSSTPGLAEQFFGPGTRLTVL.

In this sample, this clonotype turned up a few times. The genes are TRBV5-5 and TRBJ1-1, with D possibly being TRBD1 (5 bases). Germline values: CDR1 SGHKS, CDR2 YYEKEE (reference sequence). Trimming pared 6 bases from V and 6 bases from J, leaving 21 bases between. The CDR3 contains 15 residues. The CDR3 sequence is CASTPGGGNGAEAFF. The CDR3 region has the DNA TGTGCCAGCACCCCTGGGGGGGGTAATGGCGCTGAAGCTTTCTTT.

This chain uses TRBV4-1 with TRBJ2-7; D uncertain. V was trimmed by 1 base and J by 2 bases, leaving 9 bases between them. The CDR3 loop spans 14 amino acids. Looked up from germline, CDR1 is MGHRA and CDR2 is YSYEKL. The CDR3 sequence is CASSQGLDPYEQYF. CDR3 sequence (DNA): TGCGCCAGCAGCCAAGGCTTAGATCCCTACGAGCAGTACTTC.

This clonotype was picked up a small number of times. The rearrangement links TRBV5-1 to TRBJ2-1, with 10 bases matching TRBD2. The CDR3 length is 15 residues. Germline CDR1 SGHRS, CDR2 YFSETQ. The V segment lost 4 bases and the J segment 7 bases; nucleotides outside the gene matches: 8. The DNA of the CDR3 is TGCGCCAGCAGCCCGGGACTAGCGACGGGGAATGAGCAGTTCTTC. This gives the protein CASSPGLATGNEQFF.

V and J are TRBV7-2 and TRBJ2-7; D gene ambiguous. The CDR3 is 14 residues long. Trimming removed 3 bases from V and 3 bases from J, with 12 bases in between. Germline loops: CDR1 SGHTA, CDR2 FQGNSA. CDR3 sequence reads: CASSLGWLNYEQYF. CDR3 nucleotides: TGTGCCAGCAGCTTGGGATGGCTAAACTACGAGCAGTACTTC.

In this sample, this clonotype turned up a few times. The chain links TRBV12-3 or TRBV12-4 to TRBJ2-3; weak D call: TRBD2 (5 bases). The CDR3 is 18 residues long. V dropped 3 bases and J dropped 2 bases, with 21 bases sitting between them. The CDR3 loop is CASSFSDWPRRVTDTQYF. For the CDR3, the DNA is TGTGCCAGCAGTTTCAGTGATTGGCCCCGGCGGGTCACAGATACGCAGTATTTT.

The V gene is TRBV14, the J gene TRBJ2-5; D uncertain. CDR1 is SGHDN, CDR2 FVKESK, per germline. Deletions cut 0 bases from V and 2 bases from J, with 13 bases between. The CDR3 covers 16 residues. DNA of the CDR3: TGTGCCAGCAGCCAAGATCTTCCTGTGGGGCAAGAGACCCAGTACTTC. Protein sequence: CASSQDLPVGQETQYF. Drawing the rest from reference TRBV14 and TRBJ2-5, the complete variable domain is EAGVTQFPSHSVIEKGQTVTLRCDPISGHDNLYWYRRVMGKEIKFLLHFVKESKQDESGMPNNRFLAERTGGTYSTLKVQPAELEDSGVYFCASSQDLPVGQETQYFGPGTRLLVL.

The V and J genes are TRBV27 and TRBJ1-5; unclear D gene. Per the germline V gene, CDR1 is MNHEY and CDR2 is SMNVEV (reference sequence). Deletions cut 4 bases from V and 7 bases from J, with 14 bases between. The CDR3 length is 14 residues. The CDR3 sequence: CASSSRPVRQPQHF. In DNA, the CDR3 is TGTGCCAGCAGTTCACGACCGGTTAGGCAGCCCCAGCATTTT.

This clonotype was detected ten times or more. The chain is built from TRBV16 and TRBJ1-2, with D unclear. The V end lost 0 bases, the J end lost 2 bases, and 7 bases lay between the germline ends. Germline assignment: CDR1 KGHSY and CDR2 FQNENV. The CDR3 is made up of 14 amino acids. The CDR3 loop is CASSQSTGNYGYTF. Written as DNA, the CDR3 is TGTGCCAGCAGCCAATCTACGGGGAACTATGGCTACACCTTC. The full variable domain, rest sourced from reference TRBV16 and TRBJ1-2, is GEEVAQTPKHLVRGEGQKAKLYCAPIKGHSYVFWYQQVLKNEFKFLISFQNENVFDETGMPKERFSAKCLPNSPCSLEIQATKLEDSAVYFCASSQSTGNYGYTFGSGTRLTVV.

In its sample, this clonotype was seen a few times. The V and J genes are TRBV10-3 and TRBJ2-1, with D maybe TRBD2 (6 bases). Per germline, CDR1 ENHRY and CDR2 SYGVKD. With 0 bases removed from V and 9 bases from J, the gap between germline ends came to 6 bases. The CDR3 has 12 residues. The CDR3 DNA sequence: TGTGCCATCAGTGAGTCGGGGGGTGAGCAGTTCTTC. Translating it yields CAISESGGEQFF.

This clonotype was detected a few times. The chain employs TRBV14 and TRBJ1-2; D may be TRBD1 (6 bases). Trimming took 0 bases from V and 6 from J, leaving 17 bases between them. CDR1 SGHDN and CDR2 FVKESK come from the germline V gene. The CDR3 runs 16 residues. CDR3 region: CASSQDLLGGANGYTF. In DNA form, the CDR3 reads TGTGCCAGCAGCCAAGATCTTCTGGGGGGGGCGAATGGCTACACCTTC.